The 23 T cell receptor beta chains in this list originate from one sample, sequenced in a study of T cell changes during pregnancy in multiple sclerosis. The data were produced by immunoSEQ multiplex PCR, yet TCRdb's version contains in-frame clones alone and is incomplete. The sample shows 85,000 to 100,000 clones, more than 85% of them seen only once. The sample consisted of peripheral blood, taken before pregnancy. The origin of the receptors is a female donor with multiple sclerosis, enrolled in a pregnancy study.

This clone appeared once. The rearrangement uses TRBV6-6 and TRBJ1-2, with D possibly being TRBD1 (6 bases). The germline V and J ends were trimmed by 8 bases and 5 bases, with 9 bases remaining between them. Germline V gene data show CDR1 as MNHNY and CDR2 as SVGAGI (reference sequence). This CDR3 has 11 residues. As DNA, the CDR3 is TGTGCCAGCGGGGACATTTATGGCTACACCTTC. It specifies CASGDIYGYTF.

The chain has TRBV7-8 and TRBJ1-1; D unresolved. Trimming cost V 5 bases and J 0 bases, with 7 bases left between them. Looked up from germline, CDR1 is SGHVS and CDR2 is FQNEAQ. The CDR3 has 13 amino acids. CDR3 DNA: TGTGCCAGCAGCCCAGACATGAACACTGAAGCTTTCTTT. This codes for CASSPDMNTEAFF.

This chain joins TRBV5-4 and TRBJ1-2; the match to TRBD1 covers 9 bases. The CDR3 consists of 14 residues. With 1 base clipped from V and 6 bases from J, the junction kept 4 bases outside the gene matches. CDR1 SGHNT and CDR2 YYREEE come from the germline V gene (reference sequence). CDR3 sequence reads: CASSLTGGANGYTF. CDR3 sequence (DNA): TGTGCCAGCAGCTTGACAGGGGGCGCAAATGGCTACACCTTC.

This chain links TRBV5-4 with TRBJ1-1; D not resolved. In germline, CDR1 is SGHNT, CDR2 YYREEE (reference sequence). This CDR3 comprises 15 residues. Trimming removed 3 bases from V and 2 bases from J, with 14 bases in between. DNA of the CDR3: TGTGCCAGCAGCTCGAGGGATGGGGTTAACACTGAAGCTTTCTTT. Its protein product is CASSSRDGVNTEAFF.

The chain recombines TRBV6-5 with TRBJ2-1, with TRBD1 as a possible D gene (6 bases). The CDR3 is 15 residues long. From germline, CDR1 is MNHEY and CDR2 SVGAGI. V shed 5 bases and J shed 2 bases, with 13 bases lying between them. CDR3 DNA sequence: TGTGCCAGCAGTGGTAGGGGGTTTACCTACAATGAGCAGTTCTTC. Its protein product is CASSGRGFTYNEQFF.

There are a few counts of this clone. This chain joins TRBV12-5 and TRBJ1-2; D is unresolved. Per germline, CDR1 LGHNT and CDR2 FRNRAP. V lost 1 base and J lost 8, with 5 bases in between. The CDR3 covers 11 residues. The CDR3 spells CASGLGRGYTF. The CDR3 DNA reads as TGTGCTAGTGGTTTGGGGCGGGGCTACACCTTC.

The rearrangement links TRBV5-8 to TRBJ1-2; D call uncertain. The germline gives CDR1 SGHTS, CDR2 YDEGEE. The CDR3 length is 14 residues. Trimming took off 5 bases at V and 4 bases at J, with 15 bases between the two ends. The CDR3 spells CASSLSTGSYGYTF. CDR3 bases: TGTGCCAGCAGTTTAAGTACGGGGTCCTATGGCTACACCTTC.

J is TRBJ1-5 and V is TRBV19; D not resolved. The V gene lost 3 bases and the J gene lost 7 bases, with 16 bases spanning the gap. The CDR3 is 15 residues long. Looked up from germline, CDR1 is LNHDA and CDR2 is SQIVND (reference sequence). The CDR3 DNA follows: TGTGCCAGTAGTATGAAGGGCGGCCCGGGGCAGCCCCAGCATTTT. Protein sequence: CASSMKGGPGQPQHF.

The rearrangement joins TRBV6-1 to TRBJ2-3, with 7 positions matching TRBD1. Germline V gene sequence: CDR1 MNHNS, CDR2 SASEGT. V shed 1 base, J shed 2 bases, and the junction held 3 bases outside the gene matches. The CDR3 sequence is 15 residues long. The CDR3 coding sequence is TGTGCCAGCAGTGAAGGGACAGGACACACAGATACGCAGTATTTT. The encoded protein is CASSEGTGHTDTQYF.

This chain joins TRBV6-4 and TRBJ2-2; 7 bases agree with TRBD1. The CDR3 totals 15 residues. V lost 6 bases to trimming and J lost 6 bases; unmatched junction nucleotides: 10. The germline V gene has CDR1 MRHNA and CDR2 SNTAGT. CDR3 nucleotides: TGTGCCAGCAGCAAGCAGGGGGTAGTCCCCGGGGAGCTGTTTTTT. This gives the protein CASSKQGVVPGELFF.

V and J are TRBV9 and TRBJ1-1; D is unclear. The V end lost 0 bases, the J end lost 5 bases, and 8 bases lay between the germline ends. The germline V gene encodes CDR1 SGDLS and CDR2 YYNGEE. The CDR3 spans 13 residues. CDR3 in DNA: TGTGCCAGCAGCGTAGGGCAGATGACTGAAGCTTTCTTT. It specifies CASSVGQMTEAFF.

As to this clone: Distinct nucleotide sequences in the sample also encode this CDR3. This chain joins TRBV7-3 and TRBJ1-2; TRBD1 might be the D (5 bases). This CDR3 spans 13 amino acids. CDR1 SGHTA and CDR2 FQGTGA come from the germline V gene. Trimming pared 4 bases from V and 2 bases from J, leaving 8 bases between. DNA of the CDR3: TGTGCCAGCAGCTCTGACAGCAACTATGGCTACACCTTC. This translates into CASSSDSNYGYTF.

This clone was observed once. This chain uses TRBV5-1 with TRBJ1-6, with unresolved D. This CDR3 is 16 amino acids long. V was clipped by 1 base and J by 5 bases, with 13 bases between them. CDR1 and CDR2 from the germline V gene are SGHRS and YFSETQ. CDR3 amino acids: CASSLSVGRNNSPLHF. The CDR3 DNA follows: TGCGCCAGCAGCTTGTCTGTGGGGAGAAATAATTCACCCCTCCACTTT.

The chain recombines TRBV6-5 with TRBJ1-1; D not resolved. V was trimmed by 2 bases and J by 0 bases, leaving 4 bases between them. The germline V gene encodes CDR1 MNHEY and CDR2 SVGAGI. The CDR3 spans 13 residues. As DNA, the CDR3 is TGTGCCAGCAGTTACAATATGAACACTGAAGCTTTCTTT. Protein product: CASSYNMNTEAFF.

This chain connects TRBV7-2 to TRBJ1-1, with 9 positions matching TRBD1. This CDR3 contains 14 residues. From germline, CDR1 is SGHTA and CDR2 FQGNSA. V dropped 5 bases and J dropped 5; count of bases not matched to a gene: 6. CDR3 DNA sequence: TGTGCCAGCAGCAGGGGGACAGGGATTACTGAAGCTTTCTTT. Translated: CASSRGTGITEAFF.

This clone was recorded only once. This chain connects TRBV1 to TRBJ1-2; TRBD1 was called by the table and not checked on the DNA. TRBV1 constitutes a pseudogene. This CDR3 comprises 16 residues. CDR3 sequence: CTSSQEKRQGLYGYTF. The CDR3 DNA reads TGCACCAGCAGCCAAGAAAAAAGACAGGGCCTCTATGGCTACACCTTC.

The V call is TRBV28, the J call TRBJ1-4; no definite D call. This CDR3 is 14 amino acids long. V lost 3 bases, J lost 4 bases, and 9 bases lay in between. Looked up from germline, CDR1 is MDHEN and CDR2 is SYDVKM. The CDR3 DNA follows: TGTGCCAGCAGTTTCAGAGCGAATAATGAAAAACTGTTTTTT. It translates to CASSFRANNEKLFF.

The count of this clone is one. V gene TRBV5-1 combines with J gene TRBJ2-5, with 10 bases identical to TRBD2. There are 15 residues in the CDR3. V was clipped by 4 bases and J by 5 bases; unmatched bases: 8. The germline CDR1 and CDR2 sequences are SGHRS and YFSETQ. This CDR3 is CASSHSGGPSETQYF. The CDR3 nucleotides read TGCGCCAGCAGCCATAGCGGGGGGCCGAGTGAGACCCAGTACTTC.

The chain carries TRBV6-5 and TRBJ2-1; tentative D call: TRBD1 (5 bases). The CDR3 covers 15 residues. Germline lookup yields CDR1 MNHEY and CDR2 SVGAGI. The V gene lost 0 bases and the J gene lost 0 bases, with 6 bases spanning the gap. CDR3 protein: CASSYSQDSYNEQFF. In DNA, the CDR3 is TGTGCCAGCAGTTACTCACAGGACTCCTACAATGAGCAGTTCTTC.

This clone was seen just once. The chain joins TRBV20-1 to TRBJ1-2, with D hard to call. CDR3 length equals 10 residues. CDR1 is DFQATT and CDR2 is SNEGSKA in the germline V gene (reference sequence). V dropped 5 bases and J dropped 6 bases, with 7 bases sitting between them. The chain's CDR3 is CSARGNGYTF. CDR3 nucleotide sequence: TGCAGTGCTCGGGGAAATGGCTACACCTTC.

This chain joins TRBV2 and TRBJ1-5, with 10 bases aligning to TRBD1. The CDR3 consists of 13 residues. With 5 bases clipped from V and 7 bases from J, the junction kept 2 bases outside the gene matches. The germline V gene has CDR1 SNHLY and CDR2 FYNNEI. CDR3 bases: TGTGCCAGCAGTTTGGACAGGGGGCAGCCCCAGCATTTT. Amino acid sequence: CASSLDRGQPQHF.

V gene TRBV4-2 combines with J gene TRBJ1-1, with D tentatively TRBD1 (5 bases). The germline V gene has CDR1 LGHNA and CDR2 YNFKEQ. The CDR3 spans 16 residues. Trimming took off 4 bases at V and 6 bases at J, with 21 bases between the two ends. The CDR3 bases are TGTGCCAGCAGCCCCCTCTGGGCAGGGCCCCGACCTGAAGCTTTCTTT. Translated: CASSPLWAGPRPEAFF.

The V call is TRBV5-1, the J call TRBJ2-7; possibly TRBD1 for D (6 bases). The CDR3 runs to 15 residues. Trimming pared 1 base from V and 5 bases from J, leaving 16 bases between. The germline CDR1 and CDR2 sequences are SGHRS and YFSETQ. The DNA for the CDR3 is TGCGCCAGCAGCTTGACCCCTCAGGGGATCCACGAGCAGTACTTC. Encoded protein: CASSLTPQGIHEQYF.